These 17 T cell receptor beta chains originate from one sample sequenced in a study of blood T cells in healthy people across ages. A second roughly 6 to 11 cycle PCR used barcoded and J-beta primers. TCRdb independently ran MiXCR on the 5' RACE reads; one entry per CDR3 protein. The sample lists over 1,500,000 distinct CDR3 sequences, 35% to 50% occurring once. Sequences were obtained from blood. Receptors were obtained from a human donor in good health.

The chain joins TRBV6-1 to TRBJ1-6; D uncertain. This CDR3 contains 14 residues. Germline CDR1 and CDR2: MNHNS and SASEGT. V was pared by 1 base and J by 8 bases, with 9 bases between. DNA of the CDR3: TGTGCCAGCAGTGAAGTGGTCCGTGATTCACCCCTCCACTTT. Translation gives CASSEVVRDSPLHF.

This chain uses TRBV29-1 with TRBJ1-1, with D possibly being TRBD1 (6 bases). The CDR3 extends over 13 amino acids. The germline V gene has CDR1 SQVTM and CDR2 ANQGSEA. The V end was cut by 7 bases, the J end by 2 bases, with 14 bases between. For the CDR3, the DNA is TGCAGCGGTCTATCAGGGGTCAACACTGAAGCTTTCTTT. Translated: CSGLSGVNTEAFF.

In its sample, this clonotype was seen a few times. This chain links TRBV7-9 with TRBJ2-7; D not certain. Per germline, CDR1 SEHNR and CDR2 FQNEAQ (reference sequence). V shed 4 bases and J shed 5 bases, with 6 bases lying between them. The CDR3 totals 11 residues. The CDR3 DNA sequence: TGTGCCAGCAGCTCGAGTCACGAGCAGTACTTC. This codes for CASSSSHEQYF.

There are a few counts of this clonotype. J is TRBJ2-2 and V is TRBV5-1; D is perhaps TRBD1 or TRBD2 (5 bases each). Trimming took 4 bases from V and 2 from J, leaving 12 bases between them. The CDR3 spans 15 residues. Germline CDR1 reads SGHRS; CDR2 reads YFSETQ. The CDR3 region has the DNA TGCGCCAGCAGCCCCTTTGGGGGTAACACCGGGGAGCTGTTTTTT. Its translation is CASSPFGGNTGELFF.

This chain connects TRBV29-1 to TRBJ1-2; D is ambiguous. This CDR3 region has 13 residues. Germline V lookup: CDR1 SQVTM, CDR2 ANQGSEA. Trimming took 5 bases from V and 8 from J, leaving 18 bases between them. Here the CDR3 DNA reads TGCAGCGTTTGCCCAGTGTGGGGTGGCGGCTACACCTTC. Translated, it gives CSVCPVWGGGYTF.

CDR3 nucleotide sequence: TGCAGTGCTACCTTAGGGAGCTCTGGGGCCAACGTCCTGACTTTC. Translated, it gives CSATLGSSGANVLTF. The V gene is TRBV20-1, the J gene TRBJ2-6, with D perhaps TRBD2 (5 bases). The germline CDR1 and CDR2 sequences are DFQATT and SNEGSKA (reference sequence). Trimming took off 4 bases at V and 0 bases at J, with 10 bases between the two ends. This CDR3 has 15 residues.

This clonotype came up a few times. The rearrangement links TRBV29-1 to TRBJ1-5, with no clear D. Per the germline V gene, CDR1 is SQVTM and CDR2 is ANQGSEA. The CDR3 has 13 amino acids. CDR3 in amino acids: CSLDGYSNQPQHF. The CDR3 coding sequence is TGCAGTCTGGACGGATACAGCAATCAGCCCCAGCATTTT.

Here the CDR3 DNA reads TGCAGCGTCCTCAGTCCCGGGACAGGGTTCACTGAAGCTTTCTTT. Amino acids: CSVLSPGTGFTEAFF. The chain is built from TRBV29-1 and TRBJ1-1, with 9 positions matching TRBD1. Losses at the gene ends were 6 bases for V and 4 bases for J; bases not matched to a gene: 12. The CDR3 is 15 residues long. CDR1 and CDR2 (germline): SQVTM, ANQGSEA.

The V gene is TRBV4-3, the J gene TRBJ2-1; 13 bases are a match to TRBD2. The CDR3 covers 18 residues. V lost 0 bases and J lost 1; bases outside the gene matches: 3. Germline V gives CDR1 LGHNA, CDR2 YSLEER. Here the CDR3 reads CASSQELAGGLSYNEQFF. CDR3 in DNA: TGCGCCAGCAGCCAAGAACTAGCGGGGGGGCTGTCCTACAATGAGCAGTTCTTC.

The chain links TRBV4-3 to TRBJ2-3, with 11 bases fitting TRBD2. CDR1 LGHNA and CDR2 YSLEER come from the germline V gene. Losses at the gene ends were 0 bases for V and 6 bases for J; bases not matched to a gene: 8. There are 17 residues in the CDR3. CDR3 DNA sequence: TGCGCCAGCAGCCAAGATGCCATAGCGGGGGGGCGGGATACGCAGTATTTT. Translated: CASSQDAIAGGRDTQYF.

V and J are TRBV6-5 and TRBJ2-1; TRBD2 matches 7 bases. Germline loops: CDR1 MNHEY, CDR2 SVGAGI. CDR3 length: 15 amino acids. Germline trimming cut 8 bases from V and 0 bases from J; bases unmatched to any gene: 7. Here the CDR3 reads CASGTNPSSYNEQFF. The CDR3 DNA follows: TGTGCCAGCGGGACTAACCCCAGCTCCTACAATGAGCAGTTCTTC.

This clonotype was seen a single time. The rearrangement uses TRBV12-3 or TRBV12-4 and TRBJ1-2; D not resolved. Between the trimmed V and J ends, which lost 2 bases and 4 bases, there was a span of 11 bases. This CDR3 is built from 14 residues. CDR3 sequence: CASSLNRASYGYTF. CDR3 coding DNA: TGTGCCAGCAGTTTAAACAGAGCAAGCTATGGCTACACCTTC.

V and J are TRBV20-1 and TRBJ2-7; 10 bases line up with TRBD2. This CDR3 is 15 amino acids long. Germline CDR1 is DFQATT and CDR2 is SNEGSKA (reference sequence). With 5 bases clipped from V and 0 bases from J, the junction kept 7 bases outside the gene matches. The CDR3 spells CSAPLTSGTSYEQYF. CDR3 sequence (DNA): TGCAGTGCTCCACTTACTAGCGGGACCTCCTACGAGCAGTACTTC.

This clonotype was counted at least ten times. This chain joins TRBV12-3 or TRBV12-4 and TRBJ2-1, with D perhaps TRBD1 (5 bases). The V end lost 2 bases, the J end lost 9 bases, and 14 bases lay between the germline ends. The CDR3 sequence is 14 residues long. Here the CDR3 DNA reads TGTGCCAGCAGTTTACCCCGGTCCCAGGGTGAGCAGTTCTTC. Translating it yields CASSLPRSQGEQFF.

The rearrangement links TRBV7-3 to TRBJ2-2; 7 nucleotides match TRBD2. The germline gives CDR1 SGHTA, CDR2 FQGTGA. The ends lost 2 bases at V and 3 bases at J; junction bases unmatched: 0. There are 14 residues in the CDR3. The CDR3 coding sequence is TGTGCCAGCAGCTTAGGGAGGGACACCGGGGAGCTGTTTTTT. Protein: CASSLGRDTGELFF.

V and J are TRBV5-5 and TRBJ2-7, with a weak D call TRBD1 (6 bases). Germline-derived CDR1 and CDR2 are SGHKS and YYEKEE (reference sequence). CDR3 length: 17 amino acids. Trimming stripped 1 base from V and 0 bases from J, with 17 bases between. The CDR3 here is CASSLSEGDVTSYEQYF. In DNA form, the CDR3 reads TGTGCCAGCAGCTTGTCAGAGGGGGACGTAACCTCCTACGAGCAGTACTTC.

CDR3 sequence reads: CASSLEIDTEAFF. In DNA form, the CDR3 reads TGTGCCAGCAGCTTAGAGATTGACACTGAAGCTTTCTTT. The J gene is TRBJ1-1, the V gene TRBV7-9; D gene unclear. Germline CDR1 SEHNR, CDR2 FQNEAQ (reference sequence). V lost 1 base to trimming and J lost 3 bases, with 6 bases between them. This CDR3 contains 13 residues.